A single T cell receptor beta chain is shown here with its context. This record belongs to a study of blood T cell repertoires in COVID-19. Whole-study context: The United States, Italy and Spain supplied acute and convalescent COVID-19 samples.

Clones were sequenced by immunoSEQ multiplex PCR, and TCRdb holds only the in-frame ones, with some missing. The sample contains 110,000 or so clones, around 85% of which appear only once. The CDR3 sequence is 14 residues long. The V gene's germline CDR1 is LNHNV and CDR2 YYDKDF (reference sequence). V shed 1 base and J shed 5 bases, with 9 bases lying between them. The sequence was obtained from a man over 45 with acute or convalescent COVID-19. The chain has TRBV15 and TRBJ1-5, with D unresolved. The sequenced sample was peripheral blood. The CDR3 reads CATSRGHQDQPQHF. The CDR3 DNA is TGTGCCACCAGCAGAGGACATCAAGATCAGCCCCAGCATTTT.